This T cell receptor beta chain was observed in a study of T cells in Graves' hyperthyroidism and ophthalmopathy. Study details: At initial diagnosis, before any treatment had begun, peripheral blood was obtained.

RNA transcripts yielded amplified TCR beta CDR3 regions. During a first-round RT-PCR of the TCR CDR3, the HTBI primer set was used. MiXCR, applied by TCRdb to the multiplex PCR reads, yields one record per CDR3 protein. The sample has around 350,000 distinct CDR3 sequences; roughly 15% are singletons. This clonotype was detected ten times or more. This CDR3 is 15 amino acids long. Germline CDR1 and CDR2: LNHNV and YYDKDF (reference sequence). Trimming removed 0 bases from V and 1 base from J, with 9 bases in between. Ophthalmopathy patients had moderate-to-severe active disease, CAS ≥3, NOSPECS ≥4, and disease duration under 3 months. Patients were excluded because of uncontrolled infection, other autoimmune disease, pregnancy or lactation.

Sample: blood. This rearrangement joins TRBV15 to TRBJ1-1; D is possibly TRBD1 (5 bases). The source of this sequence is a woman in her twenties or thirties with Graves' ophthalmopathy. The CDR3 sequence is CATSRDQGWNTEAFF. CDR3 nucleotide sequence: TGTGCCACCAGCAGAGATCAGGGCTGGAACACTGAAGCTTTCTTT.